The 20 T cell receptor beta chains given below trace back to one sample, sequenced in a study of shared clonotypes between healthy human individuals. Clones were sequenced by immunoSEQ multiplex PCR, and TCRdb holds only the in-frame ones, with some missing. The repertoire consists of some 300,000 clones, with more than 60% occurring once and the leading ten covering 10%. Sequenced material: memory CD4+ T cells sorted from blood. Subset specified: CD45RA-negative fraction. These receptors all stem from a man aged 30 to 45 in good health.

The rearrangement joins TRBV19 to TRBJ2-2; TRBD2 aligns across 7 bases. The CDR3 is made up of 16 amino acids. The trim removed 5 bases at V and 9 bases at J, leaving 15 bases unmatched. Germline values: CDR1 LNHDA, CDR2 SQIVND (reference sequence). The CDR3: CASSPSTRGVKRELFF. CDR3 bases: TGTGCCAGTAGTCCATCCACTCGGGGGGTCAAAAGGGAGCTGTTTTTT. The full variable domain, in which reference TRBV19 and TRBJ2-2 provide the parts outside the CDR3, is DGGITQSPKYLFRKEGQNVTLSCEQNLNHDAMYWYRQDPGQGLRLIYYSQIVNDFQKGDIAEGYSVSREKKESFPLTVTSAQKNPTAFYLCASSPSTRGVKRELFFGEGSRLTVL.

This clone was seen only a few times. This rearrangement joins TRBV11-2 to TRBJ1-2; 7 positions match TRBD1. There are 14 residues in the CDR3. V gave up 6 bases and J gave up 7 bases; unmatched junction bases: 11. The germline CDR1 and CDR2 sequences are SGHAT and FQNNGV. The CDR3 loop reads CASRLTGTSSGYTF. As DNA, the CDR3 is TGTGCCAGCAGGTTGACAGGGACCTCTTCTGGCTACACCTTC.

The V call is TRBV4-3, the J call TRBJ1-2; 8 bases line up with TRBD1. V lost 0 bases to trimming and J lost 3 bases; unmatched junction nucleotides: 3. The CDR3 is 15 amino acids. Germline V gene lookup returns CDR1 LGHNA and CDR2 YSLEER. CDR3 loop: CASSQDGTGDYGYTF. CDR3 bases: TGCGCCAGCAGCCAAGATGGGACAGGCGACTATGGCTACACCTTC.

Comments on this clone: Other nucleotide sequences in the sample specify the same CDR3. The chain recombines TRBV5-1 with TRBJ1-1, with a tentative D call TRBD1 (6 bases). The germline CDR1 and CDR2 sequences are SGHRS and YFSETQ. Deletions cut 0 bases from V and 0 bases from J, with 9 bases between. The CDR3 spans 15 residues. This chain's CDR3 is CASSLGTGLNTEAFF. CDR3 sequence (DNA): TGCGCCAGCAGCTTGGGTACAGGGTTGAACACTGAAGCTTTCTTT.

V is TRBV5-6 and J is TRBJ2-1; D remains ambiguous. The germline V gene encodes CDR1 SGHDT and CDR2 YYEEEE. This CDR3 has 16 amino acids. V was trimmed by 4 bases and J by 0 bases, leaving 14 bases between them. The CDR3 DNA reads TGTGCCAGCAGCCCCACAACCCCGAACTCCTACAATGAGCAGTTCTTC. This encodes CASSPTTPNSYNEQFF.

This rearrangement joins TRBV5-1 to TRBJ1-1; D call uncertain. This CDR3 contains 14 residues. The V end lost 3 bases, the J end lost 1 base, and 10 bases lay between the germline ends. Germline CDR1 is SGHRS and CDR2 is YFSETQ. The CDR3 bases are TGCGCCAGCAGCTCGGGGAAAAGGAACACTGAAGCTTTCTTT. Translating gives CASSSGKRNTEAFF.

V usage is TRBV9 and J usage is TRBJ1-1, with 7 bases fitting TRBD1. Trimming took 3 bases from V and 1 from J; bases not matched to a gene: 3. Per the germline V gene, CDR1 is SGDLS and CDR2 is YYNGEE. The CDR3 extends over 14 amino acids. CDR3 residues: CASSARTGNTEAFF. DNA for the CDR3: TGTGCCAGCAGCGCCCGGACAGGGAACACTGAAGCTTTCTTT.

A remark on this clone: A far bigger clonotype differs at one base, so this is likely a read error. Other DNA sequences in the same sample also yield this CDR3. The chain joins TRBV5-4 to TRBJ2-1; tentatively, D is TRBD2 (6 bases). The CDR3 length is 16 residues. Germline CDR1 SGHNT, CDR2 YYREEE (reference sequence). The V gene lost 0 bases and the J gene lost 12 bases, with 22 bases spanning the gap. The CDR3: CASSLESGRPTLGQFF. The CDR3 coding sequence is TGTGCCAGCAGCTTGGAAAGCGGGCGCCCCACCCTAGGGCAGTTCTTC. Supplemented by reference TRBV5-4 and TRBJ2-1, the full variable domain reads ETGVTQSPTHLIKTRGQQVTLRCSSQSGHNTVSWYQQALGQGPQFIFQYYREEENGRGNFPPRFSGLQFPNYSSELNVNALELDDSALYLCASSLESGRPTLGQFFGPGTRLTVL.

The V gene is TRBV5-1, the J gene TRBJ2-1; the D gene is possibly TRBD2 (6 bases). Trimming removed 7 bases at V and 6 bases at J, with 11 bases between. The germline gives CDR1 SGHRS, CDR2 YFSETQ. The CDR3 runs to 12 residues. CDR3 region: CASRLVGNEQFF. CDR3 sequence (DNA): TGCGCCAGCCGACTAGTCGGCAATGAGCAGTTCTTC.

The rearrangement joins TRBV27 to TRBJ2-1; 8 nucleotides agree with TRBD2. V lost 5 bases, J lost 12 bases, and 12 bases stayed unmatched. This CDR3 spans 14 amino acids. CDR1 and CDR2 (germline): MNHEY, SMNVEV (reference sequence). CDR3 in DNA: TGTGCCAGCAGTCAGGGACCGGTGGCGGGAGGGCAGTTCTTC. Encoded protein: CASSQGPVAGGQFF.

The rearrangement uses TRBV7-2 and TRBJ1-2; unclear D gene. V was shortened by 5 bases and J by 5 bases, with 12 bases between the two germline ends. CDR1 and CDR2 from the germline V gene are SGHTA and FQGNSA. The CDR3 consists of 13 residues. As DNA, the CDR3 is TGTGCCAGCAGCGCACGGGAGCCATATGGCTACACCTTC. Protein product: CASSAREPYGYTF.

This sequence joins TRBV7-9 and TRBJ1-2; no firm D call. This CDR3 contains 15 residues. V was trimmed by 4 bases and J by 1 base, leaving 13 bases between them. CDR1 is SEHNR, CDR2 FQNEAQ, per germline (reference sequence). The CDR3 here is CASSSPVVLNYGYTF. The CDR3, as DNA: TGTGCCAGCAGCTCCCCAGTAGTCCTTAACTATGGCTACACCTTC.

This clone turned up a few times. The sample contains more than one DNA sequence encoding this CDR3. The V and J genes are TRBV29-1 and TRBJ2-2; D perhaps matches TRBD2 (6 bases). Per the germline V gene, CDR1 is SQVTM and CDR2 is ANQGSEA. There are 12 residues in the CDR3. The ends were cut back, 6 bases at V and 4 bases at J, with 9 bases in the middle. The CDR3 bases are TGCAGCGTGGGGCGGGGCACCGGGGAGCTGTTTTTT. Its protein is CSVGRGTGELFF.

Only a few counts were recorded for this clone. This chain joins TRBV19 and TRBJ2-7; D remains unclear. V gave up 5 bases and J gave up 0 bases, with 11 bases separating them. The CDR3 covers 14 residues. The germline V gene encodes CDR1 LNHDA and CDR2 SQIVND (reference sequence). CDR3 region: CASSRRDGSYEQYF. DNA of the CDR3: TGTGCCAGTAGTCGGAGAGACGGCTCCTACGAGCAGTACTTC.

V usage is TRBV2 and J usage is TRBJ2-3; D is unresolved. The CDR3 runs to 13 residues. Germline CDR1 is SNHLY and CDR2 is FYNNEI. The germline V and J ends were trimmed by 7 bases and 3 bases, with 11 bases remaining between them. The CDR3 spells CASMKRGTDTQYF. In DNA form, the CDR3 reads TGTGCCAGCATGAAGCGTGGGACAGATACGCAGTATTTT.

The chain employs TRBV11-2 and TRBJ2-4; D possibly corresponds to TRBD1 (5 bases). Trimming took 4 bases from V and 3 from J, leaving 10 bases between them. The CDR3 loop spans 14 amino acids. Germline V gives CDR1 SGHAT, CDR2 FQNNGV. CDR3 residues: CASSYIQDKNIQYF. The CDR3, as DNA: TGTGCCAGCAGCTACATACAGGACAAAAACATTCAGTACTTC.

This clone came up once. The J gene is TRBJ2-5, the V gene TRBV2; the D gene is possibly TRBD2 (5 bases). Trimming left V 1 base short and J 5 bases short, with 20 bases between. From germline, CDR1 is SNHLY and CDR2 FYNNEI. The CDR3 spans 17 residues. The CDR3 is CASSEVGRGARLETQYF. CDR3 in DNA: TGTGCCAGCAGTGAAGTAGGCCGGGGAGCCCGATTGGAGACCCAGTACTTC.

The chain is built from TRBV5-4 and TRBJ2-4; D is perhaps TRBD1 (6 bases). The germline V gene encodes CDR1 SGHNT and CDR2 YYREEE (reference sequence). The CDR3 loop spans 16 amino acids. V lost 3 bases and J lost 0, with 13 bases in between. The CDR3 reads CASSSTGGVAKNIQYF. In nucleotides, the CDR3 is TGTGCCAGCAGCTCAACTGGGGGCGTAGCCAAAAACATTCAGTACTTC.

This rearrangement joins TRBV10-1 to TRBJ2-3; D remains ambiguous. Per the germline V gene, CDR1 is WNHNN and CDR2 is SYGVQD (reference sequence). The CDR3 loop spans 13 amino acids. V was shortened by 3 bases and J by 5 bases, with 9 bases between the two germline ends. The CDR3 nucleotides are TGCGCCAGCAGTGATTACCGGAGAGATACGCAGTATTTT. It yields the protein CASSDYRRDTQYF.

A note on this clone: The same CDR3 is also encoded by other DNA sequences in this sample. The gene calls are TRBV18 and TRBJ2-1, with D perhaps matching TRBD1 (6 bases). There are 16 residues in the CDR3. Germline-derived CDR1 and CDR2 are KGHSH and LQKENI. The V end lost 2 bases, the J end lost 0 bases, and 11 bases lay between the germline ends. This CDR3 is CASSPNRASSYNEQFF. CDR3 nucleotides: TGTGCCAGCTCACCAAACAGGGCTAGCTCCTACAATGAGCAGTTCTTC.